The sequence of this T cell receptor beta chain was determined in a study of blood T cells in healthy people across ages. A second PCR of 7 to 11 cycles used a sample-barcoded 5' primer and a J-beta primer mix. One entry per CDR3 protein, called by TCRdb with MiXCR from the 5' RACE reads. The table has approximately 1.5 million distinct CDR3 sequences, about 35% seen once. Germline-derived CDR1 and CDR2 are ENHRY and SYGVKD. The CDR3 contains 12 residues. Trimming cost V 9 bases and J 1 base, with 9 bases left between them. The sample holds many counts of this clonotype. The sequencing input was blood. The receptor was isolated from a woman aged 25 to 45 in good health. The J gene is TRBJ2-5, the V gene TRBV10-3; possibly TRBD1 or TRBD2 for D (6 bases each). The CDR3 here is CAIRGVQETQYF. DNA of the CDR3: TGTGCCATAAGGGGGGTCCAAGAGACCCAGTACTTC.